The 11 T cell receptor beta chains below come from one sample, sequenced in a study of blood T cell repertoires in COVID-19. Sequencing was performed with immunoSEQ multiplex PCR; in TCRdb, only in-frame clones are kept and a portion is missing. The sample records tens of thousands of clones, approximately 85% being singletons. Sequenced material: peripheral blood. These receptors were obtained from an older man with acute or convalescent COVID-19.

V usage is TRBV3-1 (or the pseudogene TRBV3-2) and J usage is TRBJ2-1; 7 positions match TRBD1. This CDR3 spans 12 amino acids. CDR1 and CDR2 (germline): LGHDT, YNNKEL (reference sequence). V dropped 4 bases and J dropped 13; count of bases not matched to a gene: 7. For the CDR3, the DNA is TGTGCCAGCAGCCGGGGACAGTCTAATCAGTTCTTC. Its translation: CASSRGQSNQFF.

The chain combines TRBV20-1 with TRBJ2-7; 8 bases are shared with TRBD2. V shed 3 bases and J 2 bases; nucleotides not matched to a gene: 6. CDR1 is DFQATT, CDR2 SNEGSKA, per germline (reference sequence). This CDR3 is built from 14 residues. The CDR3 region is CSASPLSGAYEQYF. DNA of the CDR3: TGCAGTGCTAGTCCCCTTAGCGGGGCCTACGAGCAGTACTTC.

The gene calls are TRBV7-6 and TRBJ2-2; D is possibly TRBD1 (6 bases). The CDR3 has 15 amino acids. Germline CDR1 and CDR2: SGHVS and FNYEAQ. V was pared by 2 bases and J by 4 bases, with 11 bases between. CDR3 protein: CASSLPGGPTGELFF. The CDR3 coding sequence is TGTGCCAGCAGCTTACCTGGGGGCCCCACCGGGGAGCTGTTTTTT.

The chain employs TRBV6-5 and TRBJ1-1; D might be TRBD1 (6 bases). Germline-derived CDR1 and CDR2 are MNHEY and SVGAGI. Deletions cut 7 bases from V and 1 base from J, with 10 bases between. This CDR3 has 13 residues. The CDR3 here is CASMRQANTEAFF. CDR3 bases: TGTGCCAGCATGCGACAGGCGAACACTGAAGCTTTCTTT.

The CDR3 protein is CASRSTVNTEAFF. The CDR3 region has the DNA TGTGCCAGCAGGTCGACAGTGAACACTGAAGCTTTCTTT. The chain has TRBV3-1 (or the pseudogene TRBV3-2) and TRBJ1-1, with D possibly being TRBD1 (5 bases). Trimming removed 6 bases at V and 0 bases at J, with 8 bases between. Germline V gene lookup returns CDR1 LGHDT and CDR2 YNNKEL (reference sequence). The CDR3 contains 13 residues.

CDR3 protein: CASSSPRDRVFPPQHF. The CDR3 coding sequence is TGTGCCAGTAGTAGCCCCCGGGACAGGGTTTTTCCGCCCCAGCATTTT. J is TRBJ1-5 and V is TRBV19; TRBD1 aligns across 9 bases. The CDR3 sequence is 16 residues long. The germline V gene encodes CDR1 LNHDA and CDR2 SQIVND (reference sequence). V was clipped by 4 bases and J by 9 bases; unmatched bases: 13.

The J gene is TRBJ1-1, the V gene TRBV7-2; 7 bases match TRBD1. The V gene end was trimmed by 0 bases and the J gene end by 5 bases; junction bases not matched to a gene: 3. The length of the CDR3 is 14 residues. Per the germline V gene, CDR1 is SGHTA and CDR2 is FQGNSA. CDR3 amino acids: CASSLASDRTEAFF. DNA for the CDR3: TGTGCCAGCAGCTTAGCCTCGGACAGGACTGAAGCTTTCTTT.

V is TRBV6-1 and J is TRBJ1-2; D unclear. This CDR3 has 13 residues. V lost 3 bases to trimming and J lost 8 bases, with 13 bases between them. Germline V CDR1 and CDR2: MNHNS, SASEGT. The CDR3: CASSDRRQNGYTF. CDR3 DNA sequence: TGTGCCAGCAGTGATCGGCGGCAGAACGGCTACACCTTC.

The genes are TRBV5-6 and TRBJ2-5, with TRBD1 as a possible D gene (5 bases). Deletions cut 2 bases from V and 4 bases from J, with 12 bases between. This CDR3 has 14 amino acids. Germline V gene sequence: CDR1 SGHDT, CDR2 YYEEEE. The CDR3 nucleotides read TGTGCCAGCAGCTTACTACAGGTAGGAGAGACCCAGTACTTC. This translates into CASSLLQVGETQYF.

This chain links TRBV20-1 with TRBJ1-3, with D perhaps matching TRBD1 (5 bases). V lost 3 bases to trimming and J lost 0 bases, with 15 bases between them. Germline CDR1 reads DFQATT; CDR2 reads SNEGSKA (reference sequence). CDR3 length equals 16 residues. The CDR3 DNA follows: TGCAGTGCTAGTTCTGGGGGGGGGTTCTCTGGAAACACCATATATTTT. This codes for CSASSGGGFSGNTIYF.

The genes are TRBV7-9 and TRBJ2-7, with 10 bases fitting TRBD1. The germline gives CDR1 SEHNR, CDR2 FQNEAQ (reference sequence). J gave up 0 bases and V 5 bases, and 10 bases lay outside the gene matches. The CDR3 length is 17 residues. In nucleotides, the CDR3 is TGTGCCAGCAGCCCGGGTCCGGGACAGGGGAACTCCTACGAGCAGTACTTC. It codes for CASSPGPGQGNSYEQYF.